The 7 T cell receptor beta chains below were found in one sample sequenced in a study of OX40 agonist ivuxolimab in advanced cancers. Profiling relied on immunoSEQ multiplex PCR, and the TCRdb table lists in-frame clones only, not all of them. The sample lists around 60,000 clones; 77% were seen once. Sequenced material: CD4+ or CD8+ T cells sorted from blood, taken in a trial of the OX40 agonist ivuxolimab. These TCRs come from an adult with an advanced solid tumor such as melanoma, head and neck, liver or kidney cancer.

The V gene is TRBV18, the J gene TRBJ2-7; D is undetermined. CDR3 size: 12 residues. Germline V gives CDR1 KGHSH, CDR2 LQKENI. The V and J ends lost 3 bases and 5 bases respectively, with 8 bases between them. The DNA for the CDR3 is TGTGCCAGCTCACCCATACTCAACGAGCAGTACTTC. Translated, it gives CASSPILNEQYF.

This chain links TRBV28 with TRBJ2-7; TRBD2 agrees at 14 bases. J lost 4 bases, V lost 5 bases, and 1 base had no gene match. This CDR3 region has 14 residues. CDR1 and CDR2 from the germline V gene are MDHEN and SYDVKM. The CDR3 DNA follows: TGTGCCAGCAGTCGACTAGCGGGAGGGTACGAGCAGTACTTC. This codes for CASSRLAGGYEQYF. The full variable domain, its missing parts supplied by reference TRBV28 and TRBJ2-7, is DVKVTQSSRYLVKRTGEKVFLECVQDMDHENMFWYRQDPGLGLRLIYFSYDVKMKEKGDIPEGYSVSREKKERFSLILESASTNQTSMYLCASSRLAGGYEQYFGPGTRLTVT.

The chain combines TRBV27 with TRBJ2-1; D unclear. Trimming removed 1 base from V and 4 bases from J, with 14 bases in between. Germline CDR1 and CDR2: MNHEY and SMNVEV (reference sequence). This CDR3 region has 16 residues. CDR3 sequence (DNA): TGTGCCAGCAGTTTATGGGCTGGCGTGGGGTACAATGAGCAGTTCTTC. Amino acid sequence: CASSLWAGVGYNEQFF.

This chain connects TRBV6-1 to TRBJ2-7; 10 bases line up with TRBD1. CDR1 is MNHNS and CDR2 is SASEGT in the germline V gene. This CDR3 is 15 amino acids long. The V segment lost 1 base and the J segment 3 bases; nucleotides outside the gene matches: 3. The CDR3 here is CASSEGQGAFYEQYF. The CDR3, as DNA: TGTGCCAGCAGTGAAGGACAGGGGGCATTCTACGAGCAGTACTTC.

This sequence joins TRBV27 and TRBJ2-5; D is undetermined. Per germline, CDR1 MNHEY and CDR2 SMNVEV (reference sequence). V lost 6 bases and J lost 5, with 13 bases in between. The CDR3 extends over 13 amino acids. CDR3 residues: CASSPGFGETQYF. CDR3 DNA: TGTGCCAGCAGCCCAGGATTCGGTGAGACCCAGTACTTC.

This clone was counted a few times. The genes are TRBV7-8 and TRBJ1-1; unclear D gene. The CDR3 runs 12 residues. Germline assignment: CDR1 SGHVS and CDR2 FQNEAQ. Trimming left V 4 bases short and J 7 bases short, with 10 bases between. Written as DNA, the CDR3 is TGTGCCAGCAGCTCTGTTTTGGGTGAAGCTTTCTTT. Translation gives CASSSVLGEAFF.

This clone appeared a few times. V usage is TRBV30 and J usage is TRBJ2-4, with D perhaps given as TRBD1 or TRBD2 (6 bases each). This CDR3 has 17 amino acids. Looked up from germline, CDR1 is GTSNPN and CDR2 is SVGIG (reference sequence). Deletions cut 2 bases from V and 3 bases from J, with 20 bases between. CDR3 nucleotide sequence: TGTGCCTGGAGTAGAGGGCCGGGGGCTTATGGCAAAAACATTCAGTACTTC. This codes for CAWSRGPGAYGKNIQYF. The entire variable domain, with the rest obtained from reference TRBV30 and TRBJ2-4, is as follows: SQTIHQWPATLVQPVGSPLSLECTVEGTSNPNLYWYRQAAGRGLQLLFYSVGIGQISSEVPQNLSASRPQDRQFILSSKKLLLSDSGFYLCAWSRGPGAYGKNIQYFGAGTRLSVL.